These 23 T cell receptor beta chains share one sample of origin, sequenced in a study of identical twins. TCRdb called the 5' RACE reads again in MiXCR, with one record for every CDR3 protein. The sample carries roughly 290,000 distinct CDR3 sequences, around 8.8% recorded once. These data were likewise used in another study, on yellow fever vaccine responses in identical twins.

Sequencing used memory (CD45RO+) T cells sorted from blood. Receptor source: a woman aged 18 to 35 in good health.

This clonotype was observed many times. The CDR3 protein is CASSPKGLEQFF. CDR3 bases: TGTGCCAGCAGTCCCAAGGGTTTAGAGCAGTTCTTC. This chain links TRBV14 with TRBJ2-1; no clear D gene. V lost 6 bases, J lost 10 bases, and 13 bases lay in between. CDR3 length: 12 amino acids. From germline, CDR1 is SGHDN and CDR2 FVKESK.

This clonotype was observed many times. This chain uses TRBV9 with TRBJ1-1; possible D gene TRBD1, 5 bases. Per germline, CDR1 SGDLS and CDR2 YYNGEE. The CDR3 spans 13 residues. The CDR3 coding sequence is TGTGCTACCCGGAGTTGGGACTACACTGAAGCTTTCTTT. Its protein product is CATRSWDYTEAFF.

This clonotype was counted only a few times. This chain connects TRBV15 to TRBJ2-3, with D possibly matching TRBD2 (5 bases). Germline loops: CDR1 LNHNV, CDR2 YYDKDF (reference sequence). The CDR3 is 13 residues long. V lost 8 bases and J 2 bases, leaving 11 bases between the germline ends. The CDR3 region is CATRTDPTDTQYF. CDR3 bases: TGTGCCACCCGGACTGATCCCACAGATACGCAGTATTTT.

This clonotype was recorded many times. The chain's CDR3 is CASSFPGPGLYGYTF. CDR3 DNA: TGTGCCAGCAGTTTCCCGGGACCCGGGCTCTATGGCTACACCTTC. The V call is TRBV28, the J call TRBJ1-2; D perhaps matches TRBD1 (5 bases). The CDR3 is 15 residues long. Germline assignment: CDR1 MDHEN and CDR2 SYDVKM. Between the trimmed V and J ends, which lost 3 bases and 4 bases, there was a span of 15 bases.

V gene TRBV7-9 combines with J gene TRBJ2-5; 10 nucleotides align to TRBD2. This CDR3 has 16 amino acids. Germline V lookup: CDR1 SEHNR, CDR2 FQNEAQ (reference sequence). After removal of 1 base from V and 6 bases from J, the junction contained 8 bases not matched to a gene. Here the CDR3 reads CASSLVSSGGVKTQYF. Written as DNA, the CDR3 is TGTGCCAGCAGCTTAGTGTCTAGCGGGGGTGTGAAGACCCAGTACTTC.

The chain uses TRBV27 and TRBJ2-1; a weak D match, TRBD1 (5 bases). There are 14 residues in the CDR3. V was pared by 5 bases and J by 0 bases, with 8 bases between. Germline CDR1 and CDR2: MNHEY and SMNVEV (reference sequence). The CDR3 region is CASSSRDSYNEQFF. As DNA, the CDR3 is TGTGCCAGCAGTAGCAGGGACTCCTACAATGAGCAGTTCTTC.

J is TRBJ2-1 and V is TRBV6-2 or TRBV6-3; no clear D gene. The CDR3 runs 13 residues. Trimming took off 8 bases at V and 4 bases at J, with 12 bases between the two ends. CDR1 and CDR2 from the germline V gene are MNHEY and SVGEGT. CDR3 protein: CASPGLRYNEQFF. The CDR3 DNA is TGTGCCAGCCCAGGCCTTCGGTACAATGAGCAGTTCTTC.

This clonotype was picked up a small number of times. In DNA, the CDR3 is TGTGCCAGCAGCCCAGCCCTCTCAGGGGAAACCTACAATGAGCAGTTCTTC. It codes for CASSPALSGETYNEQFF. The chain recombines TRBV14 with TRBJ2-1, with D possibly being TRBD1 (6 bases). With 4 bases removed from V and 2 bases from J, the gap between germline ends came to 18 bases. The CDR3 contains 17 residues. Germline V lookup: CDR1 SGHDN, CDR2 FVKESK.

The chain uses TRBV6-2 or TRBV6-3 and TRBJ2-7, with 10 bases identical to TRBD2. Losses at the gene ends were 8 bases for V and 6 bases for J; bases not matched to a gene: 22. The CDR3 extends over 18 amino acids. Germline lookup yields CDR1 MNHEY and CDR2 SVGEGT. The CDR3 DNA reads as TGTGCCAGCTGTTTGTGGGACAGCCTCAGCGGGAGGGCGTCCGAGCAGTACTTC. Translation: CASCLWDSLSGRASEQYF.

This clonotype occurred many times. The chain links TRBV29-1 to TRBJ2-5; D not resolved. CDR3 size: 12 residues. Trimming took 4 bases from V and 1 from J, leaving 7 bases between them. Per the germline V gene, CDR1 is SQVTM and CDR2 is ANQGSEA. The CDR3 bases are TGCAGCGTTGCCCGTCCCCAAGAGACCCAGTACTTC. It yields the protein CSVARPQETQYF.

The chain employs TRBV6-6 and TRBJ2-7, with a possible D match to TRBD1 (5 bases). Per germline, CDR1 MNHNY and CDR2 SVGAGI (reference sequence). Trimming stripped 5 bases from V and 4 bases from J, with 9 bases between. The CDR3 loop spans 12 amino acids. The CDR3 coding sequence is TGTGCCAGCAGTGCAGACAGTTACGAGCAGTACGTC. Translated: CASSADSYEQYV.

This clonotype occurred a few times. The chain links TRBV18 to TRBJ1-2; D unresolved. CDR3 length equals 14 residues. Trimming removed 1 base at V and 5 bases at J, with 11 bases between. CDR1 KGHSH and CDR2 LQKENI come from the germline V gene. The CDR3 coding sequence is TGTGCCAGCTCACCACTCGGGGATGGATATGGCTACACCTTC. Translating it yields CASSPLGDGYGYTF. Combining the CDR3 with reference TRBV18 and TRBJ1-2 gives the whole variable domain NAGVMQNPRHLVRRRGQEARLRCSPMKGHSHVYWYRQLPEEGLKFMVYLQKENIIDESGMPKERFSAEFPKEGPSILRIQQVVRGDSAAYFCASSPLGDGYGYTFGSGTRLTVV.

This clonotype occurred a few times. The gene calls are TRBV20-1 and TRBJ2-7; TRBD2 matches at 7 bases. The CDR3 loop spans 16 amino acids. The germline V gene has CDR1 DFQATT and CDR2 SNEGSKA (reference sequence). Unmatched junction bases numbered 17, after V lost 6 bases and J lost 3 bases. CDR3 nucleotides: TGCAGTGCCAGGCACCTAGAAACGGGGGGAAACTACGAGCAGTACTTC. Translating it yields CSARHLETGGNYEQYF.

This clonotype was detected many times. The rearrangement joins TRBV18 to TRBJ2-2; no firm D call. Germline loops: CDR1 KGHSH, CDR2 LQKENI. The length of the CDR3 is 14 residues. Trimming stripped 2 bases from V and 4 bases from J, with 8 bases between. CDR3 amino acids: CASSPNRGTGELFF. The CDR3 coding sequence is TGTGCCAGCTCACCAAACCGAGGCACCGGGGAGCTGTTTTTT. Full variable domain (remainder filled in from reference TRBV18 and TRBJ2-2): NAGVMQNPRHLVRRRGQEARLRCSPMKGHSHVYWYRQLPEEGLKFMVYLQKENIIDESGMPKERFSAEFPKEGPSILRIQQVVRGDSAAYFCASSPNRGTGELFFGEGSRLTVL.

In this sample, this clonotype turned up a few times. This rearrangement joins TRBV6-2 or TRBV6-3 to TRBJ2-7, with D uncertain. V shed 0 bases and J shed 7 bases, with 13 bases lying between them. The CDR3 sequence is 14 residues long. Germline CDR1 and CDR2: MNHEY and SVGEGT. Written as DNA, the CDR3 is TGTGCCAGCAGTTACTCTAGTCTATCGGGTGAGCAGTACTTC. It yields the protein CASSYSSLSGEQYF.

This clonotype was seen a few times. The chain joins TRBV2 to TRBJ2-5; tentatively, D is TRBD1 or TRBD2 (5 bases each). Germline assignment: CDR1 SNHLY and CDR2 FYNNEI. The CDR3 totals 13 residues. V was pared by 7 bases and J by 3 bases, with 12 bases between. CDR3 nucleotide sequence: TGTGCCAGCAACCGGGACCCTAAAGAGACCCAGTACTTC. Translated, it gives CASNRDPKETQYF.

This clonotype appeared a few times. Relative to the germline gene, one junction end is altered; a read error may explain this. The chain carries TRBV12-3 or TRBV12-4 and TRBJ2-3; TRBD2 agrees at 12 bases. The CDR3 has 18 amino acids. The CDR3 spells CACSTGTSGSYSTDTQYF. The CDR3 DNA reads as TGTGCCTGCAGTACCGGGACTAGCGGGTCGTACAGCACAGATACGCAGTATTTT.

The gene calls are TRBV18 and TRBJ2-1; 8 bases agree with TRBD1. Germline CDR1 KGHSH, CDR2 LQKENI. The CDR3 is made up of 19 amino acids. J was trimmed by 2 bases and V by 3 bases; bases with no gene match: 15. In DNA form, the CDR3 reads TGTGCCAGCTCACCTTCCGGGACAGGTAACCCATCGGCCTACAATGAGCAGTTCTTC. This sequence encodes CASSPSGTGNPSAYNEQFF.

This clonotype was seen ten or more times. The rearrangement links TRBV12-3 or TRBV12-4 to TRBJ1-1; TRBD1 matches at 8 bases. V was clipped by 3 bases and J by 0 bases; unmatched bases: 6. The CDR3 consists of 16 residues. The CDR3 loop is CASSFPQGALNTEAFF. CDR3 bases: TGTGCCAGCAGTTTCCCCCAGGGGGCCCTGAACACTGAAGCTTTCTTT.

The chain combines TRBV6-1 with TRBJ1-3; D remains ambiguous. The CDR3 loop spans 13 amino acids. V lost 2 bases to trimming and J lost 4 bases, with 6 bases between them. In germline, CDR1 is MNHNS, CDR2 SASEGT. This chain's CDR3 is CASSEWLGNTIYF. The CDR3 DNA is TGTGCCAGCAGTGAATGGCTGGGAAACACCATATATTTT.

This clonotype was seen at least ten times. The chain employs TRBV20-1 and TRBJ2-5; 8 positions agree with TRBD2. Looked up from germline, CDR1 is DFQATT and CDR2 is SNEGSKA (reference sequence). The CDR3 spans 16 residues. The V and J ends lost 0 bases and 2 bases, in that order; junction bases with no gene match: 8. As DNA, the CDR3 is TGCAGTGCTAGAGATATTCGGGGGGGGGATCAAGAGACCCAGTACTTC. Translated: CSARDIRGGDQETQYF.

In its sample, this clonotype was seen a few times. The chain has TRBV29-1 and TRBJ2-3, with D tentatively TRBD1 or TRBD2 (5 bases each). The CDR3 totals 14 residues. Deletions cut 6 bases from V and 2 bases from J, with 15 bases between. Germline V gene lookup returns CDR1 SQVTM and CDR2 ANQGSEA. The CDR3 coding sequence is TGCAGCGTCGGGACGGATCTCCACACAGATACGCAGTATTTT. Protein sequence: CSVGTDLHTDTQYF.

This clonotype was counted between two and nine times. The chain uses TRBV24-1 and TRBJ2-7; TRBD2 agrees at 9 bases. Germline trimming cut 1 base from V and 3 bases from J; bases unmatched to any gene: 9. Germline V lookup: CDR1 KGHDR, CDR2 SFDVKD. The CDR3 sequence is 17 residues long. CDR3 loop: CATSDFCLAGYYYEQYF. As DNA, the CDR3 is TGTGCCACCAGTGATTTTTGCCTAGCGGGATATTACTACGAGCAGTACTTC.